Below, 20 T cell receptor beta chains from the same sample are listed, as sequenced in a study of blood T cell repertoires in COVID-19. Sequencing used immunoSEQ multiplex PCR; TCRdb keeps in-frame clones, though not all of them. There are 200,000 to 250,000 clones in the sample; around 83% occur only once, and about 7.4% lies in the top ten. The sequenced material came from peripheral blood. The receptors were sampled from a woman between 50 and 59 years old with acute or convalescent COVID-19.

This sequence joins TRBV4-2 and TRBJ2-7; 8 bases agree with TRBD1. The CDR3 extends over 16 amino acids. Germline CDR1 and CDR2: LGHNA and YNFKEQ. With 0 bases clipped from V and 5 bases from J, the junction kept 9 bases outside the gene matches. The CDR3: CASSQDGQGLVDEQYF. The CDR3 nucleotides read TGTGCCAGCAGCCAAGACGGACAGGGTCTCGTTGACGAGCAGTACTTC.

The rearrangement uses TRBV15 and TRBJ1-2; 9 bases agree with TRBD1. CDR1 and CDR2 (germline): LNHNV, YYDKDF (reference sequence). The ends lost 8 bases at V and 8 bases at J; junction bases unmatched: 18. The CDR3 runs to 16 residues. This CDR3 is CATEFDLAGTGRGYTF. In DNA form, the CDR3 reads TGTGCCACCGAATTTGATCTCGCCGGGACAGGGAGGGGCTACACCTTC.

In DNA form, the CDR3 reads TGTGCCAGCAGAAGCGGACAGGGGACTATTGGCTACACCTTC. Translating gives CASRSGQGTIGYTF. The V gene is TRBV28, the J gene TRBJ1-2; 9 bases are shared with TRBD1. The germline CDR1 and CDR2 sequences are MDHEN and SYDVKM. Germline trimming cut 6 bases from V and 7 bases from J; bases unmatched to any gene: 9. The length of the CDR3 is 14 residues.

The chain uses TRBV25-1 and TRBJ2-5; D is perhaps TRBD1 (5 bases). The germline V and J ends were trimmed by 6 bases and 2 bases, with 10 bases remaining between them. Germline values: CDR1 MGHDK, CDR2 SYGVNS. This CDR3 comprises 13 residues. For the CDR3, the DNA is TGTGCCAGCAGGGGTCAGGGACAAGAGACCCAGTACTTC. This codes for CASRGQGQETQYF.

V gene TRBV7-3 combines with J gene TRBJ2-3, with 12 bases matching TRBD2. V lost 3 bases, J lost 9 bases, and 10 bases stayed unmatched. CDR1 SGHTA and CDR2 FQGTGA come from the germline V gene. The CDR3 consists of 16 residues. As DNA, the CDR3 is TGTGCCAGCAGCTTCTCGCCGGGACTAGCGGGCACGACGCAGTATTTT. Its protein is CASSFSPGLAGTTQYF.

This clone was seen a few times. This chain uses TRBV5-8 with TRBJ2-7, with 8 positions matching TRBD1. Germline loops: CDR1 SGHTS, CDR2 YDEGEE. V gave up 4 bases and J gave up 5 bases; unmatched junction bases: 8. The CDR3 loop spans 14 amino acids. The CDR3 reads CASSARTGRNEQYF. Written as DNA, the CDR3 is TGTGCCAGCAGCGCACGGACAGGGAGAAACGAGCAGTACTTC.

The CDR3 loop reads CATTGSYEQYF. The DNA of the CDR3 is TGTGCCACGACAGGGTCCTACGAGCAGTACTTC. The chain employs TRBV10-3 and TRBJ2-7; 7 nucleotides agree with TRBD1. CDR3 length: 11 residues. Unmatched junction bases numbered 1, after V lost 10 bases and J lost 1 base. CDR1 and CDR2 from the germline V gene are ENHRY and SYGVKD.

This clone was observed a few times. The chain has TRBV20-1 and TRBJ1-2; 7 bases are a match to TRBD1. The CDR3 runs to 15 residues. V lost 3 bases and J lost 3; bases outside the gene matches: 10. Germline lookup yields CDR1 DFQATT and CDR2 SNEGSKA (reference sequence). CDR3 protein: CSASGSHQGDYGYTF. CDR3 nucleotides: TGCAGTGCTAGTGGGAGTCACCAGGGGGACTATGGCTACACCTTC.

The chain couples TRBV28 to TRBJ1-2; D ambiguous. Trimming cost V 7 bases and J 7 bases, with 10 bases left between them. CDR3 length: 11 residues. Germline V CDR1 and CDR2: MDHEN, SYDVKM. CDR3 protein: CASNREAGYTF. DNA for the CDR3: TGTGCCAGCAACCGGGAGGCTGGCTACACCTTC.

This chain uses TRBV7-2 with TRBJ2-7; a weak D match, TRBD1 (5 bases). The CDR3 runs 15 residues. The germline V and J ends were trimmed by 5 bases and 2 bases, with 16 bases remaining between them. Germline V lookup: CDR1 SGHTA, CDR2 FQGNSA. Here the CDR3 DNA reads TGTGCCAGCAGCCCGGACGCAGGGTCCCCCTACGAGCAGTACTTC. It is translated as CASSPDAGSPYEQYF. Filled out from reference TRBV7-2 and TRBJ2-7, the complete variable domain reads GAGVSQSPSNKVTEKGKDVELRCDPISGHTALYWYRQSLGQGLEFLIYFQGNSAPDKSGLPSDRFSAERTGGSVSTLTIQRTQQEDSAVYLCASSPDAGSPYEQYFGPGTRLTVT.

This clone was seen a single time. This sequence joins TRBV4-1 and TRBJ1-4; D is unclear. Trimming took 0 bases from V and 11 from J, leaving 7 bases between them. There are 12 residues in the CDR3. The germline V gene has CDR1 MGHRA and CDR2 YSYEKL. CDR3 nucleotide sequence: TGCGCCAGCAGCCAAGAACCGGGGAAACTGTTTTTT. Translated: CASSQEPGKLFF.

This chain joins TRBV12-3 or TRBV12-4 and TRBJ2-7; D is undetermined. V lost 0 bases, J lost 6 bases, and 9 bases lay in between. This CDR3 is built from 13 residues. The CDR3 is CASSLARILEQYF. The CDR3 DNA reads TGTGCCAGCAGTTTAGCGAGAATACTCGAGCAGTACTTC.

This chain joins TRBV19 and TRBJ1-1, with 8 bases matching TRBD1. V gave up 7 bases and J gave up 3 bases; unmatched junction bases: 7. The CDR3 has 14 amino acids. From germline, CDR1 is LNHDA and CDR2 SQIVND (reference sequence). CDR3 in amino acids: CASKVRGLYTEAFF. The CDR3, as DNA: TGTGCCAGTAAAGTCAGGGGGCTCTACACTGAAGCTTTCTTT. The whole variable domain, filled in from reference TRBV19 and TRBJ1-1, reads DGGITQSPKYLFRKEGQNVTLSCEQNLNHDAMYWYRQDPGQGLRLIYYSQIVNDFQKGDIAEGYSVSREKKESFPLTVTSAQKNPTAFYLCASKVRGLYTEAFFGQGTRLTVV.

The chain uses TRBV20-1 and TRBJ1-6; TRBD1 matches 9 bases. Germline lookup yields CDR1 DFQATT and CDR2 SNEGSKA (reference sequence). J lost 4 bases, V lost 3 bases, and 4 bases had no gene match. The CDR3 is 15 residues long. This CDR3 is CSASTGTGYNSPLHF. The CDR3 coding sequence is TGCAGTGCTAGTACCGGGACAGGGTATAATTCACCCCTCCACTTT.

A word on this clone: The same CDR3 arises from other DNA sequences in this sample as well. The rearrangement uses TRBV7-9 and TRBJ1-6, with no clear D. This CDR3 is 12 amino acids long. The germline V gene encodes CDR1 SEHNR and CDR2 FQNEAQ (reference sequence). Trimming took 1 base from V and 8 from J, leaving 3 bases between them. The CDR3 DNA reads TGTGCCAGCAGCTTAGGAGATTCACCCCTCCACTTT. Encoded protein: CASSLGDSPLHF. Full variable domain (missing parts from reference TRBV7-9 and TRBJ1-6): DTGVSQNPRHKITKRGQNVTFRCDPISEHNRLYWYRQTLGQGPEFLTYFQNEAQLEKSRLLSDRFSAERPKGSFSTLEIQRTEQGDSAMYLCASSLGDSPLHFGNGTRLTVT.

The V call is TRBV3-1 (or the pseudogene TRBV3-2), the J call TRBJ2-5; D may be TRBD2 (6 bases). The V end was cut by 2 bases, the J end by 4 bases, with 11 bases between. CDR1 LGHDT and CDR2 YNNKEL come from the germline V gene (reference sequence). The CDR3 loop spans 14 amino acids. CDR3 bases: TGTGCCAGCAGCCAACAACCTAGCGTAGAGACCCAGTACTTC. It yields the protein CASSQQPSVETQYF.

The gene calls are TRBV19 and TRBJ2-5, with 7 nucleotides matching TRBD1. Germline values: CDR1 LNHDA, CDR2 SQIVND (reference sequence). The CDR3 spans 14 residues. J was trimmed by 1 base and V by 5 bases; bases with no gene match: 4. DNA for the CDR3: TGTGCCAGTAGTCATACAGGGGCCCAAGAGACCCAGTACTTC. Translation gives CASSHTGAQETQYF.

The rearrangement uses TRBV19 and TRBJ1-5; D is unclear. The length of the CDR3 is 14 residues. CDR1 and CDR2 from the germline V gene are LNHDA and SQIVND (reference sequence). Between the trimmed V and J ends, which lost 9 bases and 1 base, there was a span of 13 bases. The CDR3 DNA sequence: TGTGCCAGCAAGATGGGCCAGAGCAATCAGCCCCAGCATTTT. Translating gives CASKMGQSNQPQHF.

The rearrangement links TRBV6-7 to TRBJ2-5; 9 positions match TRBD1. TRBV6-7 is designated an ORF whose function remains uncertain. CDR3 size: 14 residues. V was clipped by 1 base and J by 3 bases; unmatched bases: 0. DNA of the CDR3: TGTGCCAGCAGTTACTGGACAGGGGAAGAGACCCAGTACTTC. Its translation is CASSYWTGEETQYF.

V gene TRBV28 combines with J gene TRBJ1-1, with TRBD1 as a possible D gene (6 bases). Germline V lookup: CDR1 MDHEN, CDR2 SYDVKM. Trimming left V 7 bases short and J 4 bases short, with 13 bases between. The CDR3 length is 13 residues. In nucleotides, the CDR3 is TGTGCCAGCAATCTACAGGGCAGCACTGAAGCTTTCTTT. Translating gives CASNLQGSTEAFF.